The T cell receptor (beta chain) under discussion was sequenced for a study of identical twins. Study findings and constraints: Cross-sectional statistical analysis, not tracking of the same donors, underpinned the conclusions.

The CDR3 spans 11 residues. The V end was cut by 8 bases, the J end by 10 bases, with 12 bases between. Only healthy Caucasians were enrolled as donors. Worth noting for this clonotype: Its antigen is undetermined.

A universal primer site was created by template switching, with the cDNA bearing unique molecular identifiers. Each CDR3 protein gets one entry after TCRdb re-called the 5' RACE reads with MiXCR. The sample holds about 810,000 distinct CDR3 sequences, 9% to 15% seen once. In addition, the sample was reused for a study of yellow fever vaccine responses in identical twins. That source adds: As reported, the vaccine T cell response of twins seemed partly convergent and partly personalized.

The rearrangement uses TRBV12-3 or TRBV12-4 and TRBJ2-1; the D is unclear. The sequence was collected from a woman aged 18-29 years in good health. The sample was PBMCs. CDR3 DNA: TGTGCCAGCGGACGACTCCCCGAGCAGTTCTTC. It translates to CASGRLPEQFF.